The subject of this entry is one TCR beta chain. Its antigen is unidentified. These data are taken from a study of cytomegalovirus exposure and HLA in healthy donors. Overall study: The Caucasian-associated ancestry cluster contained roughly four fifths of the roughly 370 genotyped donors.

The primer mix had 60 Vbeta and 13 Jbeta primers. The table came from immunoSEQ multiplex PCR; TCRdb's copy has only in-frame clones and leaves some out. This sample has around 170,000 clones, with approximately 80% found just once. General study points: The study labeled around 160 TCR beta chains cytomegalovirus-associated. Previously analyzed data showed that most TCR beta V segments were productive at a frequency of about 87% or about 30%.

The ends lost 5 bases at V and 3 bases at J; junction bases unmatched: 9. CDR3 size: 15 residues. Germline V gene sequence: CDR1 WNHNN, CDR2 SYGVQD (reference sequence). The genes are TRBV10-1 and TRBJ2-7, with 8 positions matching TRBD1. The TCR sequence derives from a woman between 50 and 59 years old in good health and CMV-seropositive. Specimen: PBMCs. The CDR3 reads CASSRDRGPLYEQYF. CDR3 nucleotide sequence: TGCGCCAGCAGTAGAGACAGGGGACCCCTCTACGAGCAGTACTTC.